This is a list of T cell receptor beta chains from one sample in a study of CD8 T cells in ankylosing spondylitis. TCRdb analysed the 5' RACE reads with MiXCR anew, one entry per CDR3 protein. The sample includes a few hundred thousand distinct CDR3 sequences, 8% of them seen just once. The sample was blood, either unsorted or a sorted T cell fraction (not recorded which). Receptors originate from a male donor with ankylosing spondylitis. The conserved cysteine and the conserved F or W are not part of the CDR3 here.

CDR3 protein: ASRGLADTNEQF
V gene: TRBV5-1
J gene: TRBJ2-1

CDR3 protein: ASSLEGRDYNEQF
V gene: TRBV13
J gene: TRBJ2-1

CDR3 protein: SVAARGQVYEQY
V gene: TRBV29-1
J gene: TRBJ2-7

CDR3 protein: ASSGGVWDTEAF
V gene: TRBV5-1
J gene: TRBJ1-1

CDR3 protein: SGGSLSHYGYT
V gene: TRBV20-1
J gene: TRBJ1-2

CDR3 protein: ASSLDRGTEETQY
V gene: TRBV11-3
J gene: TRBJ2-5

CDR3 protein: SASEGARGGTQY
V gene: TRBV20-1
J gene: TRBJ2-3

CDR3 protein: ASSPQREGTDTQY
V gene: TRBV18
J gene: TRBJ2-3

CDR3 protein: TSSELGRYEQY
V gene: TRBV2
J gene: TRBJ2-7

CDR3 protein: ASSLGTADEKLF
V gene: TRBV7-2
J gene: TRBJ1-4

CDR3 protein: AISDGGSGETQY
V gene: TRBV10-3
J gene: TRBJ2-5

CDR3 protein: ASSLTRPQPQH
V gene: TRBV3-1
J gene: TRBJ1-5

CDR3 protein: SARDLHSGPTYNEQF
V gene: TRBV20-1
J gene: TRBJ2-1

CDR3 protein: ASSEGLANTGELF
V gene: TRBV7-3
J gene: TRBJ2-2

CDR3 protein: ASKPGIEGYEQY
V gene: TRBV14
J gene: TRBJ2-7

CDR3 protein: ASRWARTEAF
V gene: TRBV2
J gene: TRBJ1-1

CDR3 protein: ATLPQGSDTQY
V gene: TRBV10-3
J gene: TRBJ2-3

CDR3 protein: ASNPNLAGYTEAF
V gene: TRBV12-3/TRBV12-4
J gene: TRBJ1-1

CDR3 protein: ASSPSQESGPADTQY
V gene: TRBV21-1
J gene: TRBJ2-3

CDR3 protein: ASSFTIYNEQF
V gene: TRBV11-2
J gene: TRBJ2-1

CDR3 protein: ASSQERVWRYSTDTQY
V gene: TRBV7-6
J gene: TRBJ2-3

CDR3 protein: ASSFRASGSIGTDTQY
V gene: TRBV5-1
J gene: TRBJ2-3

CDR3 protein: ASSQRGRTNTGELF
V gene: TRBV5-1
J gene: TRBJ2-2

CDR3 protein: ASSLPATDTQY
V gene: TRBV28
J gene: TRBJ2-3

CDR3 protein: ASSQDPGLAGRPKNIQY
V gene: TRBV4-2
J gene: TRBJ2-4

CDR3 protein: ASSLEGVLGYT
V gene: TRBV7-9
J gene: TRBJ1-2

CDR3 protein: ASRNGWAMNTEAF
V gene: TRBV5-1
J gene: TRBJ1-1

CDR3 protein: ASSVQGATNTGELF
V gene: TRBV2
J gene: TRBJ2-2

CDR3 protein: ASSLATGTGGYNEQF
V gene: TRBV5-1
J gene: TRBJ2-1

CDR3 protein: ASSPVAGELYNEQF
V gene: TRBV3-1
J gene: TRBJ2-1

CDR3 protein: ASSLVGSPAPEAF
V gene: TRBV5-1
J gene: TRBJ1-1

CDR3 protein: ASSYLLGETQY
V gene: TRBV6-2/TRBV6-3
J gene: TRBJ2-5

CDR3 protein: ATSDPSGSIDTQY
V gene: TRBV24-1
J gene: TRBJ2-3

CDR3 protein: ASSIGGHEQY
V gene: TRBV27
J gene: TRBJ2-7

CDR3 protein: ASRPSQGENQPQH
V gene: TRBV28
J gene: TRBJ1-5

CDR3 protein: ASREATGRDGYT
V gene: TRBV28
J gene: TRBJ1-2

CDR3 protein: ASSLDLGGALA
V gene: TRBV5-4
J gene: TRBJ2-4